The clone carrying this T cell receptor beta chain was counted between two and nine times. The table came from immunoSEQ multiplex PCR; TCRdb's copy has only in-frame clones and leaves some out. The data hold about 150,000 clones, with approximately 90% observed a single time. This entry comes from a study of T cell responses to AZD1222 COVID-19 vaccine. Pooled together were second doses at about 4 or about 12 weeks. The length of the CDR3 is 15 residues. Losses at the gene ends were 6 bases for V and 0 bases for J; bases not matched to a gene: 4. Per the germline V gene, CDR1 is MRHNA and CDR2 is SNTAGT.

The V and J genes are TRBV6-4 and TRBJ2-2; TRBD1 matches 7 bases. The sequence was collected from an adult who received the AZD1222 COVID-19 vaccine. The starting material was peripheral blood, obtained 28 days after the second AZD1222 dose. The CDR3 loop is CASSHGTANTGELFF. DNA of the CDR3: TGTGCCAGCAGCCACGGGACAGCGAACACCGGGGAGCTGTTTTTT.